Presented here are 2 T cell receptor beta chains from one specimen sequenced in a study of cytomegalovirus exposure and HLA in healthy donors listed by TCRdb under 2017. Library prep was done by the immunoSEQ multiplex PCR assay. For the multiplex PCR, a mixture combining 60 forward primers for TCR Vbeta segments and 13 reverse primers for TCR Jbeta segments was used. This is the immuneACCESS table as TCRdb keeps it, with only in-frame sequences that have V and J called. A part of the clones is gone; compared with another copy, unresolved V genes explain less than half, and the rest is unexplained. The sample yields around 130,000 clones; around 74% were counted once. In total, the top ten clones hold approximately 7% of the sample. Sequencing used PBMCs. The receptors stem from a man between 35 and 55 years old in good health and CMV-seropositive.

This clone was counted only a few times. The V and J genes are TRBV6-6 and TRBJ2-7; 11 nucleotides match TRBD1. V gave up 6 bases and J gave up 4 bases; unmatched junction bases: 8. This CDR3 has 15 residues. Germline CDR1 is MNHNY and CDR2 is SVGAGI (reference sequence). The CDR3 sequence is CASSWGQGEKYEQYF. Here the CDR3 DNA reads TGTGCCAGCAGCTGGGGACAGGGGGAAAAATACGAGCAGTACTTC.

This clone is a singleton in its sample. The CDR3 DNA reads as TGTGCCAGTGGTGACAGCTCTGGAAACACCATATATTTT. The encoded protein is CASGDSSGNTIYF. The V call is TRBV19, the J call TRBJ1-3, with a possible D match to TRBD1 (5 bases). The CDR3 consists of 13 residues. Germline-derived CDR1 and CDR2 are LNHDA and SQIVND (reference sequence). Deletions cut 8 bases from V and 0 bases from J, with 8 bases between.